This T cell receptor (beta chain) was retrieved from a study of neurological immune-mediated disorders. Overall study results and limits: Multiple sclerosis patients had less TCR clonal expansion than even healthy controls, unlike HTLV-1-associated myelopathy.

In regard to this clonotype: Its antigen is still unknown. The limits of the CDR3 on the DNA are not certain, so only TCRdb's listed CDR3 is given.

The sample's time point: technical triplicate 3. For the unsorted libraries, 2 million PBMCs stored at -80 C served as input. Germline V gene lookup returns CDR1 SGDLS and CDR2 YYNGEE. The CDR3 numbers 23 amino acids, ends counted. TCRdb re-derived calls from the 5' RACE reads in MiXCR, one entry per CDR3 protein. Of about 45,000 distinct CDR3 sequences listed, 20% to 25% are singletons. This sequence joins TRBV9 and TRBJ1-4; the D call TRBD1 from the table was never checked on the DNA. The source material was PBMCs. The source is a man aged 55 to 70 with HTLV-1-associated myelopathy (HAM/TSP). This chain's CDR3 is CASSTDNEQFFGPGTGGREKLFF.